The 2 T cell receptor beta chains listed next were all sequenced from one sample in a study of T cell changes during pregnancy in multiple sclerosis. Libraries were prepared by immunoSEQ multiplex PCR; TCRdb keeps only in-frame clonotypes and omits some of them. This sample has around 100,000 clones, with about 90% found just once. Here the sequenced sample was peripheral blood, taken after pregnancy. The source is a female donor with multiple sclerosis, enrolled in a pregnancy study.

This clone has just one count. CDR3 in amino acids: CAISEQAGVHEQFF. In DNA form, the CDR3 reads TGTGCCATCAGTGAACAAGCGGGAGTCCATGAGCAGTTCTTC. J is TRBJ2-1 and V is TRBV10-3, with 8 bases aligning to TRBD2. V lost 3 bases to trimming and J lost 8 bases; unmatched junction nucleotides: 6. CDR1 is ENHRY and CDR2 is SYGVKD in the germline V gene. This CDR3 is built from 14 residues.

This clone was seen just once. CDR3 loop: CSASPGTDYTF. In nucleotides, the CDR3 is TGCAGTGCTAGTCCCGGGACAGACTACACCTTC. V usage is TRBV20-1 and J usage is TRBJ1-2; 7 bases agree with TRBD1. J lost 10 bases, V lost 3 bases, and 5 bases had no gene match. The CDR3 loop spans 11 amino acids. Looked up from germline, CDR1 is DFQATT and CDR2 is SNEGSKA (reference sequence).